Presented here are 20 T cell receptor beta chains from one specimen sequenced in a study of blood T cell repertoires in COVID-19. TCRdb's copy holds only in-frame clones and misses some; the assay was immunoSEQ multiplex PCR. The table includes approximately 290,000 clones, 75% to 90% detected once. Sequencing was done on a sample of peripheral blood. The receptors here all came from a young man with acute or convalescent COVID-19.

The CDR3 is CASSSRQKLQETQYF. The DNA for the CDR3 is TGTGCCAGTAGTTCTAGACAGAAACTCCAAGAGACCCAGTACTTC. The chain combines TRBV19 with TRBJ2-5, with a weak D call TRBD1 (5 bases). Per the germline V gene, CDR1 is LNHDA and CDR2 is SQIVND (reference sequence). The V and J ends lost 5 bases and 1 base respectively, with 14 bases between them. The CDR3 length is 15 residues. Combining the CDR3 with reference TRBV19 and TRBJ2-5 gives the whole variable domain DGGITQSPKYLFRKEGQNVTLSCEQNLNHDAMYWYRQDPGQGLRLIYYSQIVNDFQKGDIAEGYSVSREKKESFPLTVTSAQKNPTAFYLCASSSRQKLQETQYFGPGTRLLVL.

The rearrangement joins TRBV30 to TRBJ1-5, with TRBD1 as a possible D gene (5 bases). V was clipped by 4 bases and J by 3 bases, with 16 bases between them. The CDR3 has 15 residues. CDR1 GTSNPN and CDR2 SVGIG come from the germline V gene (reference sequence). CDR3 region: CAWTQPDSVNQPQHF. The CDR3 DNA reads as TGTGCCTGGACCCAACCTGACAGCGTCAATCAGCCCCAGCATTTT.

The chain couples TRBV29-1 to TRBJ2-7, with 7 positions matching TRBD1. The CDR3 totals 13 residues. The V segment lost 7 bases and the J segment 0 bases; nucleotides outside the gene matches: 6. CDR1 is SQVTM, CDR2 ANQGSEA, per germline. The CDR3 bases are TGCAGCGGGAGGACAGGTAGCTCCTACGAGCAGTACTTC. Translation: CSGRTGSSYEQYF.

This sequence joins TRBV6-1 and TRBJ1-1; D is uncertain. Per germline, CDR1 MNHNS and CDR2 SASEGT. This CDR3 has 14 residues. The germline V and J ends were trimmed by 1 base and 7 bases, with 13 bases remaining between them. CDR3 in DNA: TGTGCCAGCAGTGAAGACCCCCGCCGGGGTGAAGCTTTCTTT. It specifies CASSEDPRRGEAFF.

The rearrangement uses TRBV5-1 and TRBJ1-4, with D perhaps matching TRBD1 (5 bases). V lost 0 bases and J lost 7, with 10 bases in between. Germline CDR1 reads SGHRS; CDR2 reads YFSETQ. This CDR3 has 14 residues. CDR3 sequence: CASSLGDSGEKLFF. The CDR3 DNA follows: TGCGCCAGCAGCTTGGGGGACTCAGGTGAAAAACTGTTTTTT.

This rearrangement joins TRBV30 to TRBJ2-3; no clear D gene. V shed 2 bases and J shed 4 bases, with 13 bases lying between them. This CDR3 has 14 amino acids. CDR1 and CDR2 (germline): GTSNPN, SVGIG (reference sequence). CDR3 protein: CAWSFRSPPDTQYF. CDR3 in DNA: TGTGCCTGGAGTTTTCGTTCCCCTCCAGATACGCAGTATTTT.

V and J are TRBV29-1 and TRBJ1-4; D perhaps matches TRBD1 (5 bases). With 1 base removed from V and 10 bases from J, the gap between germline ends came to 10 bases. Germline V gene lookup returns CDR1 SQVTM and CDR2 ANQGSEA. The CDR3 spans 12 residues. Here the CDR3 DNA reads TGCAGCGTTGAAGTGGACAAGGGAAAACTGTTTTTT. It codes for CSVEVDKGKLFF. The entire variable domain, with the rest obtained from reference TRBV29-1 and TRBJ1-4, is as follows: SAVISQKPSRDICQRGTSLTIQCQVDSQVTMMFWYRQQPGQSLTLIATANQGSEATYESGFVIDKFPISRPNLTFSTLTVSNMSPEDSSIYLCSVEVDKGKLFFGSGTQLSVL.

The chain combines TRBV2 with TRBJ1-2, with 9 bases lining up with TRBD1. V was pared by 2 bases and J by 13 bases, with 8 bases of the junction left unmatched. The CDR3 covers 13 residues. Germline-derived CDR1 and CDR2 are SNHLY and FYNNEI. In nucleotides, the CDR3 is TGTGCCAGCAGTGAAATAACGGGACAGGGTTTCACCTTC. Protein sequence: CASSEITGQGFTF. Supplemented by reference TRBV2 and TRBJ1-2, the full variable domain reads EPEVTQTPSHQVTQMGQEVILRCVPISNHLYFYWYRQILGQKVEFLVSFYNNEISEKSEIFDDQFSVERPDGSNFTLKIRSTKLEDSAMYFCASSEITGQGFTFGSGTRLTVV.

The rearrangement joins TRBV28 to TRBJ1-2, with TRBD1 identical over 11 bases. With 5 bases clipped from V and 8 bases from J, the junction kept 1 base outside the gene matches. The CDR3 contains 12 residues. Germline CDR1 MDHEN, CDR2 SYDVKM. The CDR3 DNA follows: TGTGCCAGCAGTCGGACAGGGGGCGGCTACACCTTC. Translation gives CASSRTGGGYTF.

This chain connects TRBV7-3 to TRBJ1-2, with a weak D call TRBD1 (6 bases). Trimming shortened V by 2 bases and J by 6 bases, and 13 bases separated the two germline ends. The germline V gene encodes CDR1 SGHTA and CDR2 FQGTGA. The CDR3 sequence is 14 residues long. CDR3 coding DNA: TGTGCCAGCAGCTTATCAGGGGCTGTAGATGGCTACACCTTC. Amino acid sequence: CASSLSGAVDGYTF. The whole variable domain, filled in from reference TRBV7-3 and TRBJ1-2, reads GAGVSQTPSNKVTEKGKYVELRCDPISGHTALYWYRQSLGQGPEFLIYFQGTGAADDSGLPNDRFFAVRPEGSVSTLKIQRTERGDSAVYLCASSLSGAVDGYTFGSGTRLTVV.

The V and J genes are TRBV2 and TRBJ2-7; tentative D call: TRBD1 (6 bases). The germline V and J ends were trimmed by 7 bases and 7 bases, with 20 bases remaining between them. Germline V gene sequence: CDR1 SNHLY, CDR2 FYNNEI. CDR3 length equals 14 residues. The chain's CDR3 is CASNPQLGAGEQYF. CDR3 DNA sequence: TGTGCCAGCAACCCCCAGTTGGGGGCCGGTGAGCAGTACTTC.

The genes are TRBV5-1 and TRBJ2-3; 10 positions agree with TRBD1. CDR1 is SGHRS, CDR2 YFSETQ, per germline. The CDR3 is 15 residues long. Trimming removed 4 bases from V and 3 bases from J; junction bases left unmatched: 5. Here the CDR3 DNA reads TGCGCCAGCAGCATAGGGACAGGGGAAACAGATACGCAGTATTTT. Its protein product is CASSIGTGETDTQYF.

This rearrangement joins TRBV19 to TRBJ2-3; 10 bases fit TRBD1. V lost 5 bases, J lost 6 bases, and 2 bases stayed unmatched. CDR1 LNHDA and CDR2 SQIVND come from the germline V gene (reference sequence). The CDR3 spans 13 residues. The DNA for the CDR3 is TGTGCCAGTAGTTGGGGACAGGGGGATACGCAGTATTTT. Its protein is CASSWGQGDTQYF.

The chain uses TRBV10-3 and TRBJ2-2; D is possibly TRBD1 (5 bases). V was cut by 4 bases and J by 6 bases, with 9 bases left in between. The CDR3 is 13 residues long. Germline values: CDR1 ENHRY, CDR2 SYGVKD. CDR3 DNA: TGTGCCATCAGTGGAGCAGGGTCCGGGGAGCTGTTTTTT. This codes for CAISGAGSGELFF.

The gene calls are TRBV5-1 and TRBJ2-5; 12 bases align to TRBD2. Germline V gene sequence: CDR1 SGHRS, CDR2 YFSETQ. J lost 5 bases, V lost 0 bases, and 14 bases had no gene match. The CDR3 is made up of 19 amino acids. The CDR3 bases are TGCGCCAGCAGCTTGGCAGCTAGCGGGGGGGCCAGTTTCGTCGAGACCCAGTACTTC. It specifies CASSLAASGGASFVETQYF.

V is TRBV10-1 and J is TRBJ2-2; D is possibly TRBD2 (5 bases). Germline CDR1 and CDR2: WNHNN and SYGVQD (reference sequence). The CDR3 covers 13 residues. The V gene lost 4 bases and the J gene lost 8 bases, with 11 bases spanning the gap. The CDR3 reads CASSAEARGELFF. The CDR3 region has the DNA TGCGCCAGCAGTGCGGAGGCCCGGGGGGAGCTGTTTTTT.

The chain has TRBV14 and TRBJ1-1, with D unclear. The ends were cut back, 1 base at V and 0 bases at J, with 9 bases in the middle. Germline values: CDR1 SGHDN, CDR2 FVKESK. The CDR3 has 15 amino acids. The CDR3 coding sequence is TGTGCCAGCAGCCAAGTCTACAGCTTGAACACTGAAGCTTTCTTT. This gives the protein CASSQVYSLNTEAFF.

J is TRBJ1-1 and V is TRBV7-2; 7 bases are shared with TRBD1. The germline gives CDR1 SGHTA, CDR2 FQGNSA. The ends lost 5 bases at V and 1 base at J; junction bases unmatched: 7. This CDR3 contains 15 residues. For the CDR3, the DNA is TGTGCCAGCAGCCAGGGACAGACTTGGAACACTGAAGCTTTCTTT. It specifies CASSQGQTWNTEAFF.

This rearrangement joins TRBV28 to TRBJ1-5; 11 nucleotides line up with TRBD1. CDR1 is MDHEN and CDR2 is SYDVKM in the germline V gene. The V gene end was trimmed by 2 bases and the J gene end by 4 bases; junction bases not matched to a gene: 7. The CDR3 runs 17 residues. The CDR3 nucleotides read TGTGCCAGCAGTTTAGAATCTGGGACAGGGGGGAATCAGCCCCAGCATTTT. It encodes CASSLESGTGGNQPQHF.

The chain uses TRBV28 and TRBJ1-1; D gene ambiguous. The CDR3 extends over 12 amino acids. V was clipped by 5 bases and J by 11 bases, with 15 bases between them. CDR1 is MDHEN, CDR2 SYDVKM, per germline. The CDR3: CASSLGYSPAFF. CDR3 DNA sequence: TGTGCCAGCAGTCTAGGATATAGTCCCGCTTTCTTT.